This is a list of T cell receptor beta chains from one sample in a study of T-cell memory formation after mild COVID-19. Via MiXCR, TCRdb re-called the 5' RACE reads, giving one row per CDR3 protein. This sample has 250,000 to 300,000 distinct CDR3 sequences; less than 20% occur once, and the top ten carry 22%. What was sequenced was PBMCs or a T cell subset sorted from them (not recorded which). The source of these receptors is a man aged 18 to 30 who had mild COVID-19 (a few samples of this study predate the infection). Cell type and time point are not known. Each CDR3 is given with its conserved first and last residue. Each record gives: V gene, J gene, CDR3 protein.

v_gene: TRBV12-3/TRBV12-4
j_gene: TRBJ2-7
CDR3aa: CASSLTGSLYEQYF

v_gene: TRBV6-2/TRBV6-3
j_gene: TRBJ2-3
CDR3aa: CASGSGNTQYF

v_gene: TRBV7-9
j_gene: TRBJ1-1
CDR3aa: CASSLAWEGTEAFF

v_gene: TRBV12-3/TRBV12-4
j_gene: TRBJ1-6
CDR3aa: CASSPQGVNSPLHF

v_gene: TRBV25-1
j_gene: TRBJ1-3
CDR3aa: CASSDDRGDTASGNTIYF

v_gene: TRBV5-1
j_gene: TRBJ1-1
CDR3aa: CASSLSNQGTEAFF

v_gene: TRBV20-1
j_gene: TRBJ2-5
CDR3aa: CSATAPDFGSVWTQYF

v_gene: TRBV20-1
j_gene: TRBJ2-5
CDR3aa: CSARVGGLQETQYF

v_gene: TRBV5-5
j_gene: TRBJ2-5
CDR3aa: CASSLGPTGSKTQYF

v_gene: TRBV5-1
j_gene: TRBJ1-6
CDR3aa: CASSSDRTYNSPLHF

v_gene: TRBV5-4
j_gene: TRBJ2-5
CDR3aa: CASSLDRASETQYF

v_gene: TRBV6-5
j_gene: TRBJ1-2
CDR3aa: CATQGCCNYGYTF

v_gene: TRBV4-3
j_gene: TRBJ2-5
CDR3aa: CASSQPELRGGEETQYF

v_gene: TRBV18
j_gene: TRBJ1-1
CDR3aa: CASSPQGISEAFF